This is a list of T cell receptor beta chains from one sample in a study of spatial heterogeneity in lung cancer. TCRdb reprocessed the 5' RACE reads via MiXCR and lists one record per CDR3 protein. The sample holds 950 to 1,500 distinct CDR3 sequences; roughly 13% are singletons and the top ten take more than 15%. The material sequenced was normal lung tissue next to the tumor, taken at surgery. All receptors derive from a male donor with early-stage non-small cell lung cancer. Each CDR3 is given with its conserved first and last residue. Size is stated for part of the rows, as once, few or many counts, or as a class when the clone is expanded.

j_gene: TRBJ1-1; abundance: medium-sized; v_gene: TRBV7-2; CDR3aa: CASSLEVGGGAFF
j_gene: TRBJ2-5; abundance: NA; v_gene: TRBV28; CDR3aa: CASSLLLAETEETQYF
j_gene: TRBJ2-5; abundance: NA; v_gene: TRBV5-5; CDR3aa: CASSLGVAGSQETQYF
j_gene: TRBJ2-5; abundance: large; v_gene: TRBV14; CDR3aa: CASSRGGETQYF
j_gene: TRBJ1-1; abundance: medium-sized; v_gene: TRBV30; CDR3aa: CAWGTTGTEAFF
j_gene: TRBJ2-4; abundance: once; v_gene: TRBV20-1; CDR3aa: CSALGLAGGKNIQYF
j_gene: TRBJ2-1; abundance: many; v_gene: TRBV6-4; CDR3aa: CASSQGSYNEQFF
j_gene: TRBJ2-3; abundance: many; v_gene: TRBV28; CDR3aa: CASTPTGGTQYF
j_gene: TRBJ2-5; abundance: medium-sized; v_gene: TRBV20-1; CDR3aa: CSARELERGVQETQYF
j_gene: TRBJ1-5; abundance: medium-sized; v_gene: TRBV30; CDR3aa: CAWNKGQGTGQPQHF
j_gene: TRBJ2-7; abundance: medium-sized; v_gene: TRBV7-9; CDR3aa: CASSLYLGNEQYF
j_gene: TRBJ2-2; abundance: few; v_gene: TRBV12-3/TRBV12-4; CDR3aa: CASSLGQGETGELFF
j_gene: TRBJ2-7; abundance: medium-sized; v_gene: TRBV7-2; CDR3aa: CASSPGHGGTGTSYEQYF
j_gene: TRBJ1-1; abundance: NA; v_gene: TRBV28; CDR3aa: CASSLRRNTEAFF
j_gene: TRBJ1-2; abundance: medium-sized; v_gene: TRBV4-1; CDR3aa: CASSQERGGGYGYTF
j_gene: TRBJ2-1; abundance: NA; v_gene: TRBV29-1; CDR3aa: CSGTRGSSYNEQFF
j_gene: TRBJ1-6; abundance: medium-sized; v_gene: TRBV7-2; CDR3aa: CASSVDRGIRSPLHF
j_gene: TRBJ1-5; abundance: large; v_gene: TRBV6-6; CDR3aa: CASREGSSNQPQHF
j_gene: TRBJ1-5; abundance: hyperexpanded; v_gene: TRBV7-2; CDR3aa: CASSPVGGVYQPQHF
j_gene: TRBJ1-4; abundance: large; v_gene: TRBV29-1; CDR3aa: CSVERGEKLFF
j_gene: TRBJ1-1; abundance: many; v_gene: TRBV20-1; CDR3aa: CSAYVTGAGNTEAFF
j_gene: TRBJ2-5; abundance: large; v_gene: TRBV7-2; CDR3aa: CASSFSGTSLETQYF
j_gene: TRBJ2-3; abundance: medium-sized; v_gene: TRBV9; CDR3aa: CASSPLGTLSTDTQYF
j_gene: TRBJ1-5; abundance: medium-sized; v_gene: TRBV19; CDR3aa: CASSKGQDRRPQHF
j_gene: TRBJ2-2; abundance: many; v_gene: TRBV7-2; CDR3aa: CASTTKRVFNTGELFF
j_gene: TRBJ1-2; abundance: medium-sized; v_gene: TRBV5-4; CDR3aa: CASSSERGSGYTF